Listed below are T cell receptor beta chains from one sample, sequenced in a study of cytomegalovirus exposure and HLA in healthy donors. Profiled with immunoSEQ multiplex PCR; TCRdb holds only in-frame clones, not every one. The sample carries some 140,000 clones, 85% to 90% recorded once. Sequencing was done on a sample of PBMCs. The receptors shown here come from a human donor in good health. CDR3s include the opening cysteine and the closing phenylalanine or tryptophan. Each record gives: clone size, V gene, J gene, D gene, CDR3 protein, CDR3 DNA. D genes are given only for firm matches. The size entry is marked missing in some rows and otherwise reads once, few, many or a size class.

abundance: -
v_gene: TRBV7-2
j_gene: TRBJ1-6
d_gene: -
CDR3aa: CASSFDRKSPLHF
CDR3nt: TGTGCCAGCAGCTTCGACAGAAAGTCACCCCTCCACTTT

abundance: once
v_gene: TRBV15
j_gene: TRBJ1-4
d_gene: TRBD1
CDR3aa: CATSRAQGTNEKLFF
CDR3nt: TGTGCCACCAGCAGAGCACAGGGGACTAATGAAAAACTGTTTTTT

abundance: -
v_gene: TRBV6-5
j_gene: TRBJ1-3
d_gene: -
CDR3aa: CASRQLSSGNTIYF
CDR3nt: TGTGCCAGCAGACAGCTTAGCTCTGGAAACACCATATATTTT

abundance: -
v_gene: TRBV7-2
j_gene: TRBJ2-1
d_gene: -
CDR3aa: CASSSRARGGIFDNEQFF
CDR3nt: TGTGCCAGCAGCTCCAGGGCGAGGGGGGGGATATTCGACAATGAGCAGTTCTTC

abundance: -
v_gene: TRBV7-9
j_gene: TRBJ1-1
d_gene: -
CDR3aa: CASSLRGGGTEAFF
CDR3nt: TGTGCCAGCAGCTTAAGGGGGGGCGGCACTGAAGCTTTCTTT

abundance: -
v_gene: TRBV5-3
j_gene: TRBJ2-5
d_gene: TRBD1
CDR3aa: CARSLGDRGGGRETQYF
CDR3nt: TGTGCCAGAAGCTTGGGGGACAGGGGAGGGGGTCGGGAGACCCAGTACTTC

abundance: -
v_gene: TRBV27
j_gene: TRBJ2-6
d_gene: -
CDR3aa: CASSLYGREVAGANVLTF
CDR3nt: TGTGCCAGCAGTTTATATGGCAGGGAGGTGGCTGGGGCCAACGTCCTGACTTTC

abundance: -
v_gene: TRBV11-2
j_gene: TRBJ2-7
d_gene: -
CDR3aa: CASSLGTAYEQYF
CDR3nt: TGTGCCAGCAGCTTAGGAACAGCCTACGAGCAGTACTTC

abundance: -
v_gene: TRBV9
j_gene: TRBJ1-1
d_gene: -
CDR3aa: CASSVGEGWNTEAFF
CDR3nt: TGTGCCAGCAGCGTAGGGGAGGGATGGAACACTGAAGCTTTCTTT

abundance: -
v_gene: TRBV4-3
j_gene: TRBJ1-1
d_gene: TRBD1
CDR3aa: CASSQDERGREAFF
CDR3nt: TGCGCCAGCAGCCAAGATGAAAGGGGGCGCGAAGCTTTCTTT

abundance: -
v_gene: TRBV5-5
j_gene: TRBJ1-2
d_gene: -
CDR3aa: CASSSSGDRESYGYTF
CDR3nt: TGTGCCAGCAGCTCGAGCGGGGACCGGGAGAGCTATGGCTACACCTTC

abundance: -
v_gene: TRBV2
j_gene: TRBJ2-7
d_gene: TRBD1
CDR3aa: CASAAGTGKDYEQYF
CDR3nt: TGTGCCAGCGCCGCTGGGACAGGGAAAGATTACGAGCAGTACTTC

abundance: -
v_gene: TRBV29-1
j_gene: TRBJ1-1
d_gene: -
CDR3aa: CSAGQLNTEAFF
CDR3nt: TGCAGCGCTGGACAGTTGAACACTGAAGCTTTCTTT

abundance: -
v_gene: TRBV15
j_gene: TRBJ2-2
d_gene: TRBD2
CDR3aa: CATSTPMGGVPGELFF
CDR3nt: TGTGCCACCAGCACCCCGATGGGAGGGGTCCCCGGGGAGCTGTTTTTT

abundance: -
v_gene: TRBV2
j_gene: TRBJ2-3
d_gene: -
CDR3aa: CASSVGGDADTQYF
CDR3nt: TGTGCCAGCAGCGTAGGGGGAGACGCAGATACGCAGTATTTT

abundance: -
v_gene: TRBV28
j_gene: TRBJ1-4
d_gene: TRBD1
CDR3aa: CASSLGGQGSEKLFF
CDR3nt: TGTGCCAGCAGTTTAGGGGGACAGGGAAGTGAAAAACTGTTTTTT

abundance: -
v_gene: TRBV7-2
j_gene: TRBJ1-1
d_gene: -
CDR3aa: CASSKSTGAGEAFF
CDR3nt: TGTGCCAGCAGCAAATCGACAGGCGCGGGTGAAGCTTTCTTT

abundance: -
v_gene: TRBV7-3
j_gene: TRBJ1-1
d_gene: -
CDR3aa: CASSPLNTRGGEAFF
CDR3nt: TGTGCCAGCAGCCCACTCAACACCCGCGGTGGTGAAGCTTTCTTT

abundance: -
v_gene: TRBV7-9
j_gene: TRBJ2-7
d_gene: TRBD2
CDR3aa: CASSFAGGYEQYF
CDR3nt: TGTGCCAGCAGCTTTGCGGGGGGGTACGAGCAGTACTTC

abundance: -
v_gene: TRBV19
j_gene: TRBJ1-6
d_gene: -
CDR3aa: CASRVGGPNSPLHF
CDR3nt: TGTGCCAGTAGGGTGGGGGGGCCTAATTCACCCCTCCACTTT

abundance: -
v_gene: TRBV4-1
j_gene: TRBJ2-2
d_gene: -
CDR3aa: CASSQDQAKGTGELFF
CDR3nt: TGCGCCAGCAGCCAAGATCAGGCAAAGGGGACCGGGGAGCTGTTTTTT

abundance: -
v_gene: TRBV11-2
j_gene: TRBJ1-1
d_gene: -
CDR3aa: CASTLATEAFF
CDR3nt: TGTGCCAGCACCCTAGCAACTGAAGCTTTCTTT

abundance: -
v_gene: TRBV2
j_gene: TRBJ2-3
d_gene: TRBD2
CDR3aa: CASTERDSTDTQYF
CDR3nt: TGTGCCAGCACCGAGCGGGATAGCACAGATACGCAGTATTTT